One and the same sample provided the 3 T cell receptor beta chains below, sequenced in a study of kidney transplant recipient with SARS-CoV-2 infection. One entry per CDR3 protein, called by TCRdb with MiXCR from the reads. The top ten clones hold around 6.8% of a sample with 200,000 to 300,000 distinct CDR3 sequences, about 28% of them seen once. Here the sequenced sample was a blood sample, taken at baseline and between days 110 and 120 from a kidney transplant recipient. The receptors here all came from a male patient aged 25-45 years who had COVID-19 and was a kidney transplant recipient. The graft donor may have given rise to some T cells.

This clonotype was seen many times. The rearrangement uses TRBV5-5 and TRBJ1-2, with D hard to call. Trimming removed 6 bases from V and 4 bases from J, with 22 bases in between. Per germline, CDR1 SGHKS and CDR2 YYEKEE (reference sequence). The CDR3 loop spans 16 amino acids. The CDR3 nucleotides are TGTGCCAGCAAGGGTTTTGTCTCGCGAAAGACCTATGGCTACACCTTC. This translates into CASKGFVSRKTYGYTF.

This sequence joins TRBV2 and TRBJ1-1; the D is unclear. Germline V CDR1 and CDR2: SNHLY, FYNNEI. The CDR3 spans 10 residues. V lost 8 bases and J lost 5, with 6 bases in between. The CDR3 protein is CASRRTEAFF. The CDR3 region has the DNA TGTGCCAGCCGCCGGACTGAAGCTTTCTTT.

This clonotype occurred many times. V is TRBV20-1 and J is TRBJ2-1, with 10 bases matching TRBD2. The CDR3 totals 16 residues. The ends lost 1 base at V and 6 bases at J; junction bases unmatched: 9. The V gene's germline CDR1 is DFQATT and CDR2 SNEGSKA (reference sequence). The CDR3 loop reads CSARGGGLAGANEQFF. CDR3 DNA: TGCAGTGCTAGAGGGGGAGGTCTAGCGGGAGCCAATGAGCAGTTCTTC.